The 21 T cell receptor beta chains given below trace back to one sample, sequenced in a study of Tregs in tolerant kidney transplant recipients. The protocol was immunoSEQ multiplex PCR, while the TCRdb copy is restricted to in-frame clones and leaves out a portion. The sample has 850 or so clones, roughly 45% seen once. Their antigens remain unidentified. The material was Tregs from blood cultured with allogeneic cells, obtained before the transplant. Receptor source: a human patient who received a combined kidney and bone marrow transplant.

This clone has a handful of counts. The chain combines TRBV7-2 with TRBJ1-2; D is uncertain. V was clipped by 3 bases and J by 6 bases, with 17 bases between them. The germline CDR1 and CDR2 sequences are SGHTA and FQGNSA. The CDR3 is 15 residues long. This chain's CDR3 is CASSLISRRRDGYTF. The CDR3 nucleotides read TGTGCCAGCAGCTTGATATCGAGGCGCCGAGATGGCTACACCTTC.

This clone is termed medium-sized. CDR3 nucleotides: TGTGCCAGCAGCCAAGATCCCAGGGGGCGATTGTATGAAAAACTGTTTTTT. Translation gives CASSQDPRGRLYEKLFF. This chain uses TRBV4-2 with TRBJ1-4; 8 nucleotides match TRBD1. CDR3 size: 17 residues. The V gene end was trimmed by 0 bases and the J gene end by 6 bases; junction bases not matched to a gene: 9. Germline assignment: CDR1 LGHNA and CDR2 YNFKEQ.

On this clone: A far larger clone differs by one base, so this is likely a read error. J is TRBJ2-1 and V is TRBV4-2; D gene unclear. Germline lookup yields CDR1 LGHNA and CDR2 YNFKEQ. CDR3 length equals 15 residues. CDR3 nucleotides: TGTGCCAGCAGCCAAGGATGGACGGATTACAATGAGCGGTTCTTC. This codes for CASSQGWTDYNERFF.

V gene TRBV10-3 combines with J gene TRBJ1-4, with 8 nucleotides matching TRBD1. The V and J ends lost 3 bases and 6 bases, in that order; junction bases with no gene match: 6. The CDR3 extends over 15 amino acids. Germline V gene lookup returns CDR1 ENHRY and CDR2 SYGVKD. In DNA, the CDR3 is TGTGCCATCAGTGAAGGACAGGGTCGGGATGAAAAACTGTTTTTT. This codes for CAISEGQGRDEKLFF.

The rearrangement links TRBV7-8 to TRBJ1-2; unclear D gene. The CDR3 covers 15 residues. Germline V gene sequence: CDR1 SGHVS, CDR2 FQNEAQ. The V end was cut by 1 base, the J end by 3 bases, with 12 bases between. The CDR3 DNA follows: TGTGCCAGCAGCTTAGACCGTGGGGAGTACTATGGCTACACCTTC. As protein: CASSLDRGEYYGYTF.

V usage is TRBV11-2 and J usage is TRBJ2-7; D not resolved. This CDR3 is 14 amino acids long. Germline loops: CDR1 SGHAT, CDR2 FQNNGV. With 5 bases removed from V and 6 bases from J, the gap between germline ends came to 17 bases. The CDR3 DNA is TGTGCCAGCAGCCCGGACCCCCTGCTGCGCGAGCAGTACTTC. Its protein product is CASSPDPLLREQYF.

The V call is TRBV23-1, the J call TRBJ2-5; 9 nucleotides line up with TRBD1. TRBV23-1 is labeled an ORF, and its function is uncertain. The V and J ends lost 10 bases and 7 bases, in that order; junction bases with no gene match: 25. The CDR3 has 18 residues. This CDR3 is CAICLRADYGDRAGTQYF. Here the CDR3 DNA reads TGCGCCATATGTTTGCGGGCCGACTATGGGGACAGGGCGGGGACCCAGTACTTC.

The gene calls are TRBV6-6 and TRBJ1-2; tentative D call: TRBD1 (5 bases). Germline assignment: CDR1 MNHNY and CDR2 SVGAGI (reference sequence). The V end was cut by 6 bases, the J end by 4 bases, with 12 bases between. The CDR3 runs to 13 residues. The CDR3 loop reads CASRSGGTYGYTF. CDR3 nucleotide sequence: TGTGCCAGCAGGTCTGGCGGGACCTATGGCTACACCTTC.

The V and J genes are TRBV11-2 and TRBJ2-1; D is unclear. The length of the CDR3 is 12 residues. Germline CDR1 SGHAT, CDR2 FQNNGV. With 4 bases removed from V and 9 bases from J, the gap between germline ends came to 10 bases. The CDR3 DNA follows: TGTGCCAGCAGCTCGCGACGTGTTGAGCAGTTCTTC. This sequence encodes CASSSRRVEQFF.

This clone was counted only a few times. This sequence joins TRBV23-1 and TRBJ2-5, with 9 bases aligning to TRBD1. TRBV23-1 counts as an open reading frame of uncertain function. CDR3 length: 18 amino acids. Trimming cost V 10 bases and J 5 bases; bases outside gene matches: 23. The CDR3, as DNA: TGCGCCATATGTTTGCGGCCGACTATGGGGACAGGGCGGGAGACCCAGTACTTC. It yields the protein CAICLRPTMGTGRETQYF.

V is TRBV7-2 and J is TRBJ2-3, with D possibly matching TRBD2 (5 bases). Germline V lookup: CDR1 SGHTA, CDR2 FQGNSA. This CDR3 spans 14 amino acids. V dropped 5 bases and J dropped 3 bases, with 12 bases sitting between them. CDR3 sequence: CASSPSIGTDTQYF. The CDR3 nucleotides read TGTGCCAGCAGCCCTAGCATAGGAACAGATACGCAGTATTTT.

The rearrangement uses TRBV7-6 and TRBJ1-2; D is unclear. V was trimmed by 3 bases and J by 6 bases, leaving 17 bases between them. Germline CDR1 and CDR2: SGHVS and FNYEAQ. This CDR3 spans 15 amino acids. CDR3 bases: TGTGCCAGCAGCTTGATATCGAGGCGCCGAGATGGCTACACCTTC. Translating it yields CASSLISRRRDGYTF.

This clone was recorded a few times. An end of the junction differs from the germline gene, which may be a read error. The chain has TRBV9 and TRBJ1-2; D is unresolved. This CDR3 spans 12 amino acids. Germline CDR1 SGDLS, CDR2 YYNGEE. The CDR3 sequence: CASSVGLHGYTF. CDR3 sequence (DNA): TGTGCCAGCAGTGTAGGGCTCCATGGCTACACCTTC.

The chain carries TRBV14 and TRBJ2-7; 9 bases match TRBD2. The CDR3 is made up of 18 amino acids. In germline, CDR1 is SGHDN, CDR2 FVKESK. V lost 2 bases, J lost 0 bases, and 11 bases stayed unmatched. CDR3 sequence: CASSQRTSTLAGSYEQYF. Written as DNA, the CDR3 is TGTGCCAGCAGCCAACGCACCAGCACACTAGCGGGCTCCTACGAGCAGTACTTC. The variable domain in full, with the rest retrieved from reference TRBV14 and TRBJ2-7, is EAGVTQFPSHSVIEKGQTVTLRCDPISGHDNLYWYRRVMGKEIKFLLHFVKESKQDESGMPNNRFLAERTGGTYSTLKVQPAELEDSGVYFCASSQRTSTLAGSYEQYFGPGTRLTVT.

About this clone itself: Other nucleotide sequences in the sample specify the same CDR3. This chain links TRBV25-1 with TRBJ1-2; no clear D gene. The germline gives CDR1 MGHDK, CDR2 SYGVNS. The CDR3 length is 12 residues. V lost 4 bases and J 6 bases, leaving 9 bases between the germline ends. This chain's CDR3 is CASSVVLHGYTF. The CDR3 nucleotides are TGTGCCAGCAGTGTAGTTCTCCATGGCTACACCTTC.

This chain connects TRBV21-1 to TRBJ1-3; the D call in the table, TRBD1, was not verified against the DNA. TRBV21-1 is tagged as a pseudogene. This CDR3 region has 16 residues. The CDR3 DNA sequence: TGTGCCAGCAGCATGACAGGGTCTAGCTCTGGAAACACCATATATTTT. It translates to CASSMTGSSSGNTIYF.

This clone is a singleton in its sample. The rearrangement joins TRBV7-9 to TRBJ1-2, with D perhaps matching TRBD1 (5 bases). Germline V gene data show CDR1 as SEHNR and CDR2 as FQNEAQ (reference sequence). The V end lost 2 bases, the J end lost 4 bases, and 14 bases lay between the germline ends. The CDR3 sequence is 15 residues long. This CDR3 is CASSLSWDRFYGYTF. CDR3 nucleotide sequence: TGTGCCAGCAGCTTAAGTTGGGACCGTTTCTATGGCTACACCTTC.

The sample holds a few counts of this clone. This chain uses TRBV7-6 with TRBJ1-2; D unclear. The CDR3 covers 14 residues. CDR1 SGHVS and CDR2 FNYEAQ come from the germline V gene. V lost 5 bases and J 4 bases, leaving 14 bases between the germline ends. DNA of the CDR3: TGTGCCAGCAGCCTTTCCAGTGGACCCTATGGCTACACCTTC. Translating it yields CASSLSSGPYGYTF.

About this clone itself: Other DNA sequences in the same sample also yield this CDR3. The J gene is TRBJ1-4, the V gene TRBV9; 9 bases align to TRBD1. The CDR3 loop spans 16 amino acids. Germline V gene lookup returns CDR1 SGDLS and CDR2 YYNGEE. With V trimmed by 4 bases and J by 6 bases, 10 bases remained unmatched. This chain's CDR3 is CASSPRLQGAHEKLFF. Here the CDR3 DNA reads TGTGCCAGCAGCCCAAGACTACAGGGGGCTCATGAAAAACTGTTTTTT.

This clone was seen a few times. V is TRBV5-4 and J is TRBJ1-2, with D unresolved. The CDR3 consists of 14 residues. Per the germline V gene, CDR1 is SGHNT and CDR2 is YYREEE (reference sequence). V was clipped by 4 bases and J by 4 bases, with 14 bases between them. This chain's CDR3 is CASSLSSGPYGYTF. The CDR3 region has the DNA TGTGCCAGCAGCCTTTCCAGTGGACCCTATGGCTACACCTTC.

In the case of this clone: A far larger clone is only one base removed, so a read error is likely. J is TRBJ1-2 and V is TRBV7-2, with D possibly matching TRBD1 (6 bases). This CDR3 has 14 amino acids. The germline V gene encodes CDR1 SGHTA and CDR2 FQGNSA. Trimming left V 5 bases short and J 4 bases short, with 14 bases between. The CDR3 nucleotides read TGTGCCAGCAGCCTTTCCAGGGGACCCTATGGCTACACCTTC. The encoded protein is CASSLSRGPYGYTF.